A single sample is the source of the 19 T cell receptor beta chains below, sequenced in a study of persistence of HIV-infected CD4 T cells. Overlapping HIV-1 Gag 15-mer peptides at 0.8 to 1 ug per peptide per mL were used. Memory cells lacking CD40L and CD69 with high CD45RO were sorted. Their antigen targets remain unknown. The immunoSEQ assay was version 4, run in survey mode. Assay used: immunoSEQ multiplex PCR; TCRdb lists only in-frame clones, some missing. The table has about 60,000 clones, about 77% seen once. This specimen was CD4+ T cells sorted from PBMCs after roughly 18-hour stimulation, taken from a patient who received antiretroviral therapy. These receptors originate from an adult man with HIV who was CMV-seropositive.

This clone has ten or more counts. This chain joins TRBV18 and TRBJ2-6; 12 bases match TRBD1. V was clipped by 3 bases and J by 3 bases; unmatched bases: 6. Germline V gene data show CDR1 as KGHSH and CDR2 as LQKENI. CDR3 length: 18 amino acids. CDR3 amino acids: CASSPRGTGGSGANVLTF. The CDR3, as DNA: TGTGCCAGCTCACCGAGAGGGACAGGGGGCAGTGGGGCCAACGTCCTGACTTTC.

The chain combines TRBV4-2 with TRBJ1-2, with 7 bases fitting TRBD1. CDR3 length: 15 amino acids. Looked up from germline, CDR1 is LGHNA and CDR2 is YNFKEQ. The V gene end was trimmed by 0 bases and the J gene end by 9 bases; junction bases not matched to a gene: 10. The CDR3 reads CASSQEGGGGWSYTF. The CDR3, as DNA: TGTGCCAGCAGCCAAGAAGGTGGAGGGGGCTGGAGCTACACCTTC.

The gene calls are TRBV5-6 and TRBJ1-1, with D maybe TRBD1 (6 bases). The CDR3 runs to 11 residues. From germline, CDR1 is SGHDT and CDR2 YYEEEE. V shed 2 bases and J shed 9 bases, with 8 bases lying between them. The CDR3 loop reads CASSFGTQAFF. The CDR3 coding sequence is TGTGCCAGCAGCTTCGGGACACAAGCTTTCTTT. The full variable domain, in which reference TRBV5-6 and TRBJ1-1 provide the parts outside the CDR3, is DAGVTQSPTHLIKTRGQQVTLRCSPKSGHDTVSWYQQALGQGPQFIFQYYEEEERQRGNFPDRFSGHQFPNYSSELNVNALLLGDSALYLCASSFGTQAFFGQGTRLTVV.

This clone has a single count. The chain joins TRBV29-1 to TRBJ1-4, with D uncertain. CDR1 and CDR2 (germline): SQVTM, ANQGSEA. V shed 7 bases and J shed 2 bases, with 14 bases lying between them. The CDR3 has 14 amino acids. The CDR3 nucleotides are TGCAGCGCGGTGGAGGGAGTGACTAATGAAAAACTGTTTTTT. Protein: CSAVEGVTNEKLFF.

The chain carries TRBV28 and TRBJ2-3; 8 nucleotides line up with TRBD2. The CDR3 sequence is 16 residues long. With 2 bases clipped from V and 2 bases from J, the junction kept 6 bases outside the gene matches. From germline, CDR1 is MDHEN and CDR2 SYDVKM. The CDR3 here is CASSLEASGFTDTQYF. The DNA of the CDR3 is TGTGCCAGCAGTTTAGAGGCTAGCGGGTTCACAGATACGCAGTATTTT. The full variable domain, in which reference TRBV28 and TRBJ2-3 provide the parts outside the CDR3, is DVKVTQSSRYLVKRTGEKVFLECVQDMDHENMFWYRQDPGLGLRLIYFSYDVKMKEKGDIPEGYSVSREKKERFSLILESASTNQTSMYLCASSLEASGFTDTQYFGPGTRLTVL.

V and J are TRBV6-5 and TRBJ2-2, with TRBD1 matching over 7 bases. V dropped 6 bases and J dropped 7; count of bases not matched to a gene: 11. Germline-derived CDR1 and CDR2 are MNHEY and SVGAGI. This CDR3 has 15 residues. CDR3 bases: TGTGCCAGCAGCCTTTCAGGGGGAATCGGCGGGGAGCTGTTTTTT. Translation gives CASSLSGGIGGELFF.

DNA for the CDR3: TGTGCCAGCAGCCCTGACAGGGTTCGCGGCTACACCTTC. It is translated as CASSPDRVRGYTF. V gene TRBV12-3 or TRBV12-4 combines with J gene TRBJ1-2, with 7 bases identical to TRBD1. The CDR3 extends over 13 amino acids. V shed 6 bases and J 8 bases; nucleotides not matched to a gene: 9.

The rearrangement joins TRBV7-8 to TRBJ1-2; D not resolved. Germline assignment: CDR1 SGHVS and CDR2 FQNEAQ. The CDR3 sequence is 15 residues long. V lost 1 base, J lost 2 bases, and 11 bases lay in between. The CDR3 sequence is CASSLVSAANYGYTF. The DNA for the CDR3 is TGTGCCAGCAGCTTAGTGTCAGCCGCCAACTATGGCTACACCTTC.

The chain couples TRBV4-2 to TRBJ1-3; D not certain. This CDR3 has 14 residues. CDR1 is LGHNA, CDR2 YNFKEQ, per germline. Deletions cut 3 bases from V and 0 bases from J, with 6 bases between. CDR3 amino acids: CASSHPGSGNTIYF. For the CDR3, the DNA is TGTGCCAGCAGCCACCCTGGCTCTGGAAACACCATATATTTT.

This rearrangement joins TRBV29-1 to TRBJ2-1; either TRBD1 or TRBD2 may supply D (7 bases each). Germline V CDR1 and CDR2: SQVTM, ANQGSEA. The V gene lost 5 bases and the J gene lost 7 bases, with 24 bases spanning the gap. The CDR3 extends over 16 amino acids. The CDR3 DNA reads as TGCAGCGTTCGAAGGGTGGGAGGGGGCGCAGGAAATGAGCAGTTCTTC. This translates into CSVRRVGGGAGNEQFF.

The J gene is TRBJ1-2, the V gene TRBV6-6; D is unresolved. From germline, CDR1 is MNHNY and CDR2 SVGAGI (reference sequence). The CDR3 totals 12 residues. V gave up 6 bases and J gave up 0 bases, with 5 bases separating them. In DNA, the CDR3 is TGTGCCAGCAGGGGGACTAACTATGGCTACACCTTC. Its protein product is CASRGTNYGYTF.

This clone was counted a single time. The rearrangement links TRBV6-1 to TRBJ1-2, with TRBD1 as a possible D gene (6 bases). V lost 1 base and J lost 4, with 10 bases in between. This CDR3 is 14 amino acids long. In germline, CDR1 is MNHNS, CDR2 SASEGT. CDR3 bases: TGTGCCAGCAGTGAAGACAGGGCGGGCTATGGCTACACCTTC. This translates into CASSEDRAGYGYTF.

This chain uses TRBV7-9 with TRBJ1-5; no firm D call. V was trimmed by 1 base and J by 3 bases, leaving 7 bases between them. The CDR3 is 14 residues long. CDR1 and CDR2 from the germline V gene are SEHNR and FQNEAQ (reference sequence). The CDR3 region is CASSLGGINQPQHF. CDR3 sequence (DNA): TGTGCCAGCAGCTTAGGCGGCATCAATCAGCCCCAGCATTTT.

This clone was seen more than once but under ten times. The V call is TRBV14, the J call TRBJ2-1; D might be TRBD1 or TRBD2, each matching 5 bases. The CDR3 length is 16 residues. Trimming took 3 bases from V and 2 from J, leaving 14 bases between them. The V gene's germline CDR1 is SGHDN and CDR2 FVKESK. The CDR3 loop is CASSQQGELTYNEQFF. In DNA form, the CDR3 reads TGTGCCAGCAGCCAGCAAGGGGAGCTCACCTACAATGAGCAGTTCTTC.

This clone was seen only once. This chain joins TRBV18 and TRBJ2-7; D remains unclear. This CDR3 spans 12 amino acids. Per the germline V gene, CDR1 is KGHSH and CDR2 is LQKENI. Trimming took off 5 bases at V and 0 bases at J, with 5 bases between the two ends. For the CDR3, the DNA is TGTGCCAGCTCAGTGGACTCCTACGAGCAGTACTTC. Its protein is CASSVDSYEQYF.

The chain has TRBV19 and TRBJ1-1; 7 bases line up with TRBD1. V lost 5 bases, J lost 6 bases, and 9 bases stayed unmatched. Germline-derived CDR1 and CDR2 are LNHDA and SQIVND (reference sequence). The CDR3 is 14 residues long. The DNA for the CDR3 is TGTGCCAGTAGTTCCTCGACAGGGTTGGCTGAAGCTTTCTTT. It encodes CASSSSTGLAEAFF.

The CDR3 reads CASSYRSEAFF. CDR3 coding DNA: TGTGCCAGCAGTTACAGGTCTGAAGCTTTCTTT. The chain uses TRBV28 and TRBJ1-1; possibly TRBD1 for D (5 bases). Germline values: CDR1 MDHEN, CDR2 SYDVKM. The CDR3 is 11 amino acids. Trimming left V 4 bases short and J 6 bases short, with 6 bases between.

The chain's CDR3 is CASRLTGNSPLHF. CDR3 sequence (DNA): TGTGCCAGCAGACTTACAGGGAATTCACCCCTCCACTTT. This chain uses TRBV6-5 with TRBJ1-6, with D maybe TRBD1 (6 bases). Germline values: CDR1 MNHEY, CDR2 SVGAGI. The CDR3 consists of 13 residues. V was clipped by 6 bases and J by 7 bases, with 10 bases between them.

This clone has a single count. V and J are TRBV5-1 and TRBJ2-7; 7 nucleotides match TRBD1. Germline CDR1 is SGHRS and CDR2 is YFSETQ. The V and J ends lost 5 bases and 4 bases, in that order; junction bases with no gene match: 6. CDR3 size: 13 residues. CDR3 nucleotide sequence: TGCGCCAGCAGTCGGGGACAGAGGTACGAGCAGTACTTC. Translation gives CASSRGQRYEQYF.